Given below is one TCR beta chain in context. TCRdb keeps only in-frame clones here, not all; method: immunoSEQ multiplex PCR. The table lists 78,000 or so clones, about 95% of them singletons. The sample originates from a study of cytomegalovirus exposure and HLA in healthy donors. Germline V gene sequence: CDR1 SGHNT, CDR2 YYREEE (reference sequence). The CDR3 has 14 amino acids. Between the trimmed V and J ends, which lost 3 bases and 5 bases, there was a span of 14 bases. This chain joins TRBV5-4 and TRBJ1-1; perhaps TRBD1 as D (5 bases). The specimen sequenced was PBMCs. This TCR came from a young man in good health and CMV-seropositive. The CDR3 DNA is TGTGCCAGCAGCTCCTGGACGGGGGGAACTGAAGCTTTCTTT. It encodes CASSSWTGGTEAFF.